The following is a TCR beta chain sequence with its context. The data originate from a study of tissue T cells after allogeneic stem cell transplantation. Study-level information: Adult allogeneic hematopoietic cell transplant recipients with steroid-refractory graft-versus-host disease were prospectively enrolled for research autopsy. Of the grafts for graft-versus-host disease patients, several were unmodified and three CD34-selected.

The data were produced by immunoSEQ multiplex PCR, yet TCRdb's version contains in-frame clones alone and is incomplete. The sample carries fewer than 30,000 clones, over 75% recorded once. V was clipped by 3 bases and J by 2 bases, with 11 bases between them. CDR3 size: 15 residues. The germline V gene has CDR1 SGHTA and CDR2 FQGNSA. The sequence was collected from a woman between 18 and 50 years old who later had graft-versus-host disease after an allogeneic stem cell transplant. The genes are TRBV7-2 and TRBJ2-1; TRBD1 is a possible D gene (5 bases). Material: blood, obtained before transplantation. The CDR3 nucleotides are TGTGCCAGCAGCTTCGCAGGGAACGCCTACAATGAGCAGTTCTTC. This encodes CASSFAGNAYNEQFF.